The T cell receptor (beta chain) under discussion was sequenced for a study of post-analysis software for immune sequencing data. About the research overall: Patients with relapsing-remitting, secondary progressive and progressive-relapsing multiple sclerosis courses were all represented.

The CDR3 totals 12 residues. Germline V CDR1 and CDR2: KGHDR, SFDVKD. Overall study results and limits: The normalized Chao1 diversity of multiple sclerosis patients was significantly lower than that of controls. Compared with controls, patients had more of 4 to 6 TRBV segments, including TRBV5-6, TRBV5-1 and TRBV20-1.

Note on this clonotype: Its target is unknown.

cDNA libraries for TCR beta contained unique molecular identifiers. A single record per CDR3 protein comes from TCRdb applying MiXCR to the PCR reads. The sample shows hundreds of thousands of distinct CDR3 sequences, just under 30% of them seen only once. The clonotype was recovered from a girl aged 5-17 years with multiple sclerosis. This chain connects TRBV24-1 to TRBJ2-5; D may be TRBD1 (6 bases). TRBJ2-7 matches the DNA end more closely, so the J call is doubtful. The sequenced material came from blood. CDR3 DNA sequence: TGTGCCACCAGTGCGGACAGTTACGAGCAGTACTTC. Protein sequence: CATSADSYEQYF.